A selection of T cell receptor beta chains follows, all from one sample in a study of T-cell memory formation after mild COVID-19. TCRdb called the 5' RACE reads again in MiXCR, with one record for every CDR3 protein. The sample lists 340,000 or so distinct CDR3 sequences; 10% to 15% were seen once. The source material was PBMCs or a T cell subset sorted from them (not recorded which). Every receptor here comes from a man aged 18 to 30 who had mild COVID-19 (a few samples of this study predate the infection). Cell type and time point are not known. The CDR3 runs from the conserved cysteine through the conserved F or W. The order of the fields is V gene, clone size, J gene, D gene, CDR3 protein, CDR3 DNA. A D gene is named only where the DNA matches it firmly. The size of a clone is reported for some rows only, either as once, few or many, or as a class for expanded clones.

TRBV6-5	-	TRBJ1-6	TRBD1	CASNNRGSGSPLHF	TGTGCCAGCAACAACAGGGGATCAGGTTCACCCCTCCACTTT
TRBV7-6	many	TRBJ1-1	TRBD1	CASSHRTGMHTEAFF	TGTGCCAGCAGCCATCGGACAGGGATGCACACTGAAGCTTTCTTT
TRBV20-1	-	TRBJ2-7	TRBD1	CSARRQGAAYEQYF	TGCAGTGCCCGACGACAGGGGGCCGCCTACGAGCAGTACTTC
TRBV11-2	few	TRBJ2-2	TRBD2	CASDYYGGYTGELFF	TGTGCCAGCGACTATTACGGGGGGTATACCGGGGAGCTGTTTTTT
TRBV6-5	-	TRBJ2-7	TRBD1	CASSMTGIEQYF	TGTGCCAGCAGCATGACAGGGATTGAGCAGTACTTC
TRBV20-1	few	TRBJ2-5	TRBD1	CSASSGQGRETQYF	TGCAGTGCTAGTTCGGGACAGGGGCGGGAGACCCAGTACTTC
TRBV7-7	-	TRBJ2-5	TRBD2	CASSPGGYRETQYF	TGTGCCAGCAGCCCCGGGGGGTACCGAGAGACCCAGTACTTC
TRBV9	-	TRBJ2-4	TRBD1	CASSIGTGVGPAKNIQYF	TGTGCCAGCAGCATCGGGACAGGGGTGGGTCCGGCCAAAAACATTCAGTACTTC
TRBV7-2	many	TRBJ1-6	TRBD1	CASSSQGWYNSPLHF	TGTGCCAGCAGTTCACAGGGGTGGTATAATTCACCCCTCCACTTT
TRBV5-1	-	TRBJ1-1	-	CASSLVAGTLNTEAFF	TGCGCCAGCAGCTTGGTGGCAGGGACACTGAACACTGAAGCTTTCTTT
TRBV7-2	-	TRBJ1-6	-	CASSPVGVGSPLHF	TGTGCCAGCAGCCCCGTGGGGGTGGGTTCACCCCTCCACTTT
TRBV4-3	-	TRBJ1-2	TRBD1	CASTKHRGTGGHGYTF	TGCGCCAGCACCAAACACCGAGGGACAGGGGGCCATGGCTACACCTTC
TRBV11-2	few	TRBJ2-3	TRBD1	CASSGRQGVWTDTQYF	TGTGCCAGCAGCGGAAGACAGGGGGTTTGGACAGATACGCAGTATTTT
TRBV7-2	-	TRBJ1-6	TRBD1	CASSRRDRGERGSPLHF	TGTGCCAGCAGCCGCCGGGACAGGGGGGAAAGGGGGTCACCCCTCCACTTT
TRBV28	few	TRBJ1-2	-	CASSSTSRPVLWHGYTF	TGTGCCAGCAGTTCCACCTCCCGACCGGTACTATGGCATGGCTACACCTTC
TRBV18	many	TRBJ2-1	-	CASSPTNNEQFF	TGTGCCAGCTCGCCGACTAACAATGAGCAGTTCTTC
TRBV20-1	few	TRBJ1-5	TRBD1	CSASVQGTVSNQPQHF	TGCAGTGCTAGTGTACAGGGGACGGTTAGCAATCAGCCCCAGCATTTT
TRBV9	-	TRBJ2-2	TRBD2	CASSVSTSGATGELFF	TGTGCCAGCAGCGTCTCGACTAGCGGGGCCACCGGGGAGCTGTTTTTT
TRBV24-1	many	TRBJ2-1	TRBD2	CATSRAGDLYNEQFF	TGTGCCACCAGTAGAGCGGGGGACCTCTACAATGAGCAGTTCTTC
TRBV20-1	-	TRBJ1-4	TRBD1	CSARSPGQGAIGPRKLFF	TGCAGTGCTAGATCCCCGGGACAGGGGGCGATAGGTCCCAGAAAACTGTTTTTT
TRBV7-2	many	TRBJ2-3	-	CASSSMDSSRQYF	TGTGCCAGCAGCTCCATGGACAGTTCACGGCAGTATTTT
TRBV5-1	few	TRBJ1-2	-	CASTRGQGNYGYTF	TGCGCCAGCACCCGCGGCCAGGGGAACTATGGCTACACCTTC